The present T cell receptor beta chain was sequenced within a study of neurological immune-mediated disorders. This clonotype came up many times. Germline values: CDR1 DFQATT, CDR2 SNEGSKA (reference sequence). The length of the CDR3 is 13 residues. V shed 3 bases and J shed 1 base, with 9 bases lying between them. The authors made cDNA by 5'RACE with 10-nucleotide random UMIs. TCRdb recomputed calls from the 5' RACE reads with MiXCR, one row per CDR3 protein. Here the sample spans about 28,000 distinct CDR3 sequences, around 6.3% being singletons. The clonotype was recovered from a woman in her 50s in good health. Sequencing used PBMCs. The rearrangement links TRBV20-1 to TRBJ1-1; D is ambiguous. The CDR3 DNA sequence: TGCAGTGCTAGTGAGCCGGGGAACACTGAAGCTTTCTTT. This translates into CSASEPGNTEAFF.